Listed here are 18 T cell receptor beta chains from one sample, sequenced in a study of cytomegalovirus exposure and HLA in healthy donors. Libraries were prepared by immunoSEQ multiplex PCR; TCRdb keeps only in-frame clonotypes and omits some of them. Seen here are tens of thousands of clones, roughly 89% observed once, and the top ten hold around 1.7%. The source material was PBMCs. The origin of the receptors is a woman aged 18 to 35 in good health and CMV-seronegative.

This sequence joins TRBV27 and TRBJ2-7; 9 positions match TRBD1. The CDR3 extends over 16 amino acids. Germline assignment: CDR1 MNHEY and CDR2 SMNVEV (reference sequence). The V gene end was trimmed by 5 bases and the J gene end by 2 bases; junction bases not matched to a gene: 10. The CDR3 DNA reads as TGTGCCAGCAGTCGGACAGGGGTGGAAATAACCTACGAGCAGTACTTC. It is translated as CASSRTGVEITYEQYF.

In DNA, the CDR3 is TGTGCCAGCAACGGGGGACGGGGGACTAGAAAAAACACCGGGGAGCTGTTTTTT. It encodes CASNGGRGTRKNTGELFF. The rearrangement uses TRBV28 and TRBJ2-2; 8 bases line up with TRBD2. V lost 7 bases and J lost 2; bases outside the gene matches: 15. Germline assignment: CDR1 MDHEN and CDR2 SYDVKM. The CDR3 extends over 18 amino acids.

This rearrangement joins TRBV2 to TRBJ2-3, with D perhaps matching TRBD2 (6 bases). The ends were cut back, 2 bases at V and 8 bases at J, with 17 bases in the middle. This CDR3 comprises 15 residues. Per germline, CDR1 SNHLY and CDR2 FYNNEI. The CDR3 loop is CASSEHVTAGFTQYF. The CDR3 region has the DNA TGTGCCAGCAGTGAACACGTCACGGCGGGGTTTACGCAGTATTTT.

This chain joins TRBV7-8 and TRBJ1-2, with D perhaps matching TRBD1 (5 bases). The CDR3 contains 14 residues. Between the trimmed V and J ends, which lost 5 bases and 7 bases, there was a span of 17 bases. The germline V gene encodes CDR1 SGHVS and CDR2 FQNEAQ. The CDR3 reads CASSLRDLTFGYTF. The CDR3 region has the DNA TGTGCCAGCAGCCTGCGGGACCTAACGTTTGGCTACACCTTC.

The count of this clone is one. For the CDR3, the DNA is TGCGCCAGCACCTATTTTGGGGGGGGGACTGAAGCTTTCTTT. Its translation: CASTYFGGGTEAFF. This chain links TRBV5-1 with TRBJ1-1; TRBD1 is a possible D gene (5 bases). Germline-derived CDR1 and CDR2 are SGHRS and YFSETQ. V was cut by 6 bases and J by 5 bases, with 17 bases left in between. CDR3 size: 14 residues.

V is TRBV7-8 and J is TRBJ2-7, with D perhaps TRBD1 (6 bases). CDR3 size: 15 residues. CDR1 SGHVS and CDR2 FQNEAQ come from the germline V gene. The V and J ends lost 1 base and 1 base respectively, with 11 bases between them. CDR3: CASSLGGGQSYEQYF. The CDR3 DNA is TGTGCCAGCAGCTTAGGAGGGGGTCAGTCCTACGAGCAGTACTTC.

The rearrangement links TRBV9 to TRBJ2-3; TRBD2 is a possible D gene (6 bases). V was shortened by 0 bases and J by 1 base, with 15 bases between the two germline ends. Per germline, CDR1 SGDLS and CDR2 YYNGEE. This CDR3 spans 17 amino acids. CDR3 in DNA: TGTGCCAGCAGCGTAGGGGTAGGGCGGGATGGCACAGATACGCAGTATTTT. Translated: CASSVGVGRDGTDTQYF.

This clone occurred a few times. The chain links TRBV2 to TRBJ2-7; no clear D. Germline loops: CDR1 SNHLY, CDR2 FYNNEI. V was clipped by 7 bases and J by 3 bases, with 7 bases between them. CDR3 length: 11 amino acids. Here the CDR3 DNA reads TGTGCCAGCAACAGTGGCTACGAGCAGTACTTC. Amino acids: CASNSGYEQYF.

The CDR3 DNA sequence: TGCGCCAGCAGCCTAGGCAAGCAGTCGGATGGCTACACCTTC. Protein product: CASSLGKQSDGYTF. The V call is TRBV5-1, the J call TRBJ1-2; D gene ambiguous. CDR3 length equals 14 residues. Per the germline V gene, CDR1 is SGHRS and CDR2 is YFSETQ. V was pared by 4 bases and J by 6 bases, with 16 bases between.

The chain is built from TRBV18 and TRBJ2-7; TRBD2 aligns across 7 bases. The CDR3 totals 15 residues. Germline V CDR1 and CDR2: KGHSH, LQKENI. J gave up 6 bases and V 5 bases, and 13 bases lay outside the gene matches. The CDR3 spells CASSSKASGTGEQYF. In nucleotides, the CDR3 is TGTGCCAGCTCATCTAAAGCGAGCGGGACGGGCGAGCAGTACTTC.

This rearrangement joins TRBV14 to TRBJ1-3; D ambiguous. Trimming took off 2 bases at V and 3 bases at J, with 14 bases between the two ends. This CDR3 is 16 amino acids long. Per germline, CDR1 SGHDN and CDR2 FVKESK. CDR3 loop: CASSQHPLGLGNTIYF. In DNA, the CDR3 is TGTGCCAGCAGCCAACACCCGCTGGGCCTTGGAAACACCATATATTTT.

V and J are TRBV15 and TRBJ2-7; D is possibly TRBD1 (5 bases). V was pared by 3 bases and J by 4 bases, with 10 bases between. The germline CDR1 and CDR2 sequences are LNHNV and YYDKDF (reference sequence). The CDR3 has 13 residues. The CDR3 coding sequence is TGTGCCACCAGCAGGCAGGGTTCTTACGAGCAGTACTTC. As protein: CATSRQGSYEQYF.

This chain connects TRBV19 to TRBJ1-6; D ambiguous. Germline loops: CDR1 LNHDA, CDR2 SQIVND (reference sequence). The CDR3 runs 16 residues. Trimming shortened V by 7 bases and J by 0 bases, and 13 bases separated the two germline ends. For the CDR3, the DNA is TGTGCCAGTAACGCCGGGAGCAGCTCCTATAATTCACCCCTCCACTTT. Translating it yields CASNAGSSSYNSPLHF.

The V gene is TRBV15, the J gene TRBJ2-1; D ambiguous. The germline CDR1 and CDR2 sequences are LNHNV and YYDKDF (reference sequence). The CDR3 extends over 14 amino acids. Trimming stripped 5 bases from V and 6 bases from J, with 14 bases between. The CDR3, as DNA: TGTGCCACCAGCGATATGGGCCGGCCCAATGAGCAGTTCTTC. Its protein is CATSDMGRPNEQFF.

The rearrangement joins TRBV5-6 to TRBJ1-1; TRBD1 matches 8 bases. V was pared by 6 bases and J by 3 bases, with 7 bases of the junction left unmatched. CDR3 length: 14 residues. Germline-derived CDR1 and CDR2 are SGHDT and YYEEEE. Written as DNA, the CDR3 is TGTGCCAGCACCAAGGACAGGGCCTACACTGAAGCTTTCTTT. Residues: CASTKDRAYTEAFF.

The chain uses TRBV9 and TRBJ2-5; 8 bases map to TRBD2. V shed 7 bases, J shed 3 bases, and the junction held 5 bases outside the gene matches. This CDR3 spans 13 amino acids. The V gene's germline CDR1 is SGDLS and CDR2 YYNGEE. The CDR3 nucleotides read TGTGCCAGCGGAGCGGGAGATGAAGAGACCCAGTACTTC. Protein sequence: CASGAGDEETQYF.

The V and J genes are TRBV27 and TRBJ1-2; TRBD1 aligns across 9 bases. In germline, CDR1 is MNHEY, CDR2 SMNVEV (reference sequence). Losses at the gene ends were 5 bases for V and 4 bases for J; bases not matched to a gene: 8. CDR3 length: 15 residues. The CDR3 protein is CASSPYRGLGYGYTF. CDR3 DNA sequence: TGTGCCAGCAGTCCATACAGGGGGCTAGGCTATGGCTACACCTTC.

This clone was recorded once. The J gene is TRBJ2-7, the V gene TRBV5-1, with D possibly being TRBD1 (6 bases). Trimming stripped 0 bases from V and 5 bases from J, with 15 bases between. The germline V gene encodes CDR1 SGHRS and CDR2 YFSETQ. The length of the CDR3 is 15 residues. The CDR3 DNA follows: TGCGCCAGCAGCTTGGACAGGGTAGGAGTTAACGAGCAGTACTTC. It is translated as CASSLDRVGVNEQYF.